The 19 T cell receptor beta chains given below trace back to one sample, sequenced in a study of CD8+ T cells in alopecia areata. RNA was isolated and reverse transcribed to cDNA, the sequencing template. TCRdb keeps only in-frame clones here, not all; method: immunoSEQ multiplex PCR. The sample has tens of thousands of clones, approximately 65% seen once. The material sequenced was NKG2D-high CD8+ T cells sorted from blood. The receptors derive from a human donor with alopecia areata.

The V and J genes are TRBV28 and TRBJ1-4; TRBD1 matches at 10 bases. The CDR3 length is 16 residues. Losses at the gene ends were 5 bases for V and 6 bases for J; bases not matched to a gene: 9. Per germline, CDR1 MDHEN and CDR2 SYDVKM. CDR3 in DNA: TGTGCCAGCAGTCTGACAGGGGGCGAGTATTATGAAAAACTGTTTTTT. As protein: CASSLTGGEYYEKLFF.

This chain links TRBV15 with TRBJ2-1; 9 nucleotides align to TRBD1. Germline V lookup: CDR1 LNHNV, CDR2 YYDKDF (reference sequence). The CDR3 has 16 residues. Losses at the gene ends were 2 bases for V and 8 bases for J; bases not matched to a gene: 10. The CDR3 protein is CATSRSRDRDLDEQFF. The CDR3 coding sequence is TGTGCCACCAGCAGATCCCGGGACAGGGATCTGGATGAGCAGTTCTTC. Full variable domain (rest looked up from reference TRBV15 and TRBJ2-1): DAMVIQNPRYQVTQFGKPVTLSCSQTLNHNVMYWYQQKSSQAPKLLFHYYDKDFNNEADTPDNFQSRRPNTSFCFLDIRSPGLGDTAMYLCATSRSRDRDLDEQFFGPGTRLTVL.

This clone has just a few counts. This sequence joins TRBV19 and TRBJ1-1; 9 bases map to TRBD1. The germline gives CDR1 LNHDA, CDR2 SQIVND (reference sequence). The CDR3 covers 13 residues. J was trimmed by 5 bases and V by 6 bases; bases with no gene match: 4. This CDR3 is CASREQGATEAFF. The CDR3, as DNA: TGTGCCAGTAGGGAACAGGGGGCGACTGAAGCTTTCTTT.

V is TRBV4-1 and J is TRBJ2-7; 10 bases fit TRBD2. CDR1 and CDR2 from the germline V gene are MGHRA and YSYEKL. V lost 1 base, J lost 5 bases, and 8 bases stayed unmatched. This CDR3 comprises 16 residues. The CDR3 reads CASSQVGSGRQDEQYF. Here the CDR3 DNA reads TGCGCCAGCAGCCAAGTCGGTAGCGGGAGGCAAGACGAGCAGTACTTC.

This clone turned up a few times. The CDR3 protein is CASSLDLAPQETQYF. The CDR3 nucleotides are TGTGCCAGCAGCCTTGATCTAGCGCCGCAAGAGACCCAGTACTTC. The chain couples TRBV5-4 to TRBJ2-5, with D perhaps matching TRBD2 (6 bases). The V end lost 4 bases, the J end lost 2 bases, and 15 bases lay between the germline ends. The germline V gene has CDR1 SGHNT and CDR2 YYREEE (reference sequence). The CDR3 loop spans 15 amino acids.

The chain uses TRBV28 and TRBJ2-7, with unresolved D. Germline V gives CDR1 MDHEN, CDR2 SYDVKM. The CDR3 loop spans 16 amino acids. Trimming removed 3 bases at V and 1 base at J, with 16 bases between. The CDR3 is CASSFLVGLGSYEQYF. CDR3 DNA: TGTGCCAGCAGTTTTCTTGTGGGTTTGGGATCCTACGAGCAGTACTTC.

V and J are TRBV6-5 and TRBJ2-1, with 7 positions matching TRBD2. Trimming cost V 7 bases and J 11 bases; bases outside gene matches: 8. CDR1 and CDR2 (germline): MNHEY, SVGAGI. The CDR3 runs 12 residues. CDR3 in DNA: TGTGCCAGCACCGAGAGAGCGGGAAAGCAGTTCTTC. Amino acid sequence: CASTERAGKQFF.

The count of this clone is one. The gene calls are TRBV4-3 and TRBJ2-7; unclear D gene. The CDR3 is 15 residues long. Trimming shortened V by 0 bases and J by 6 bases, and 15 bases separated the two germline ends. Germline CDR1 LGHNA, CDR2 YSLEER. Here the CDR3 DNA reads TGCGCCAGCAGCCAAGATTATGGCTCAATGGGCGAGCAGTACTTC. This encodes CASSQDYGSMGEQYF.

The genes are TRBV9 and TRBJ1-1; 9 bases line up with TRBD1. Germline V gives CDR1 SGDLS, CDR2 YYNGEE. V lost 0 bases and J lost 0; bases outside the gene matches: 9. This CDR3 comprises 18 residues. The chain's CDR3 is CASSVGETGGFMNTEAFF. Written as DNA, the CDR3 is TGTGCCAGCAGCGTAGGAGAGACAGGGGGATTCATGAACACTGAAGCTTTCTTT. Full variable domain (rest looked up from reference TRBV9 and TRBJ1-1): DSGVTQTPKHLITATGQRVTLRCSPRSGDLSVYWYQQSLDQGLQFLIQYYNGEERAKGNILERFSAQQFPDLHSELNLSSLELGDSALYFCASSVGETGGFMNTEAFFGQGTRLTVV.

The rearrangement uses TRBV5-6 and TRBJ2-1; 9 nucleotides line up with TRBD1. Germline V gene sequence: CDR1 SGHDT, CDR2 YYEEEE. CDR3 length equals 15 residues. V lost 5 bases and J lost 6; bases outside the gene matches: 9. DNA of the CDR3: TGTGCCAGCAGTCGACCGGGACAGGGCATCAATGAGCAGTTCTTC. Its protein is CASSRPGQGINEQFF.

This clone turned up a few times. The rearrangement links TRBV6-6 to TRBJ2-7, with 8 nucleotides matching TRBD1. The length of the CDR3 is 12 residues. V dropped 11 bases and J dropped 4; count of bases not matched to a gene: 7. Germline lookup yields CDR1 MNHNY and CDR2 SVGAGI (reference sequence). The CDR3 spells CAVGQGSYEQYF. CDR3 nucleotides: TGTGCCGTAGGACAGGGATCATACGAGCAGTACTTC.

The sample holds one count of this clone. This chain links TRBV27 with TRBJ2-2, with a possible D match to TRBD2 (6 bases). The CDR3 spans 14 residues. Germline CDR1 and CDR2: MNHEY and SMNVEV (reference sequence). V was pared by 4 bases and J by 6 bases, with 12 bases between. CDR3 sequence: CASSSSAGSGELFF. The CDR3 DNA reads TGTGCCAGCAGTTCCTCGGCGGGGTCCGGGGAGCTGTTTTTT.

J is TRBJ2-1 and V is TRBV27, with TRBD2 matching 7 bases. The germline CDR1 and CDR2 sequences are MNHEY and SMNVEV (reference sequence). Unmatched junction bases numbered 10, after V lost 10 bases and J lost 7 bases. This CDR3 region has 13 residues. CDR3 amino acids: CATGGLVGNEQFF. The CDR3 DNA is TGTGCCACAGGAGGACTAGTCGGGAATGAGCAGTTCTTC.

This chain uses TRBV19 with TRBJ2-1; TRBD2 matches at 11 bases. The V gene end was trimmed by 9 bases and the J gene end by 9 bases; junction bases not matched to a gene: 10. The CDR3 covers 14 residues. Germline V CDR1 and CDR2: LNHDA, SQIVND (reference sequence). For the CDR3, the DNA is TGTGCCAGCAACTGGGCTAGCGGGGGGACTGAGCAGTTCTTC. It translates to CASNWASGGTEQFF.

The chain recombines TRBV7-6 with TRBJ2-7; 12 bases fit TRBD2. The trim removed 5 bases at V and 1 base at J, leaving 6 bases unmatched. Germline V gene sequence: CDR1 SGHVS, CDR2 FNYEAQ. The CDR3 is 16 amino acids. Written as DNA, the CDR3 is TGTGCCAGCAGCCCTACTAGCGGGAGGCCGTCCTACGAGCAGTACTTC. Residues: CASSPTSGRPSYEQYF.

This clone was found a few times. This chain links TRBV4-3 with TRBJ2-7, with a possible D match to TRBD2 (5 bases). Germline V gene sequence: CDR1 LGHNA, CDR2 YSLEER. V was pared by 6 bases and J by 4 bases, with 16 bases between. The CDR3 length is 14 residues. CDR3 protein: CASSSLEDPYEQYF. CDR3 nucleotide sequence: TGCGCCAGCAGTTCACTGGAGGACCCGTACGAGCAGTACTTC.

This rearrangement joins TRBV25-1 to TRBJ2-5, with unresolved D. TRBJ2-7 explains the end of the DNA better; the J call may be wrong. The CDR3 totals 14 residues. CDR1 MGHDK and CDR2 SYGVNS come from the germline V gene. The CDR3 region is CASSSMGLDYEQYF. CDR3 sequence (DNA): TGTGCCAGCAGTTCAATGGGGTTGGACTACGAGCAGTACTTC.

This CDR3 reads CASSEGEGSYNEQFF. As DNA, the CDR3 is TGTGCCAGCAGTGAAGGGGAGGGCTCCTACAATGAGCAGTTCTTC. V and J are TRBV6-1 and TRBJ2-1, with 7 bases matching TRBD2. Per germline, CDR1 MNHNS and CDR2 SASEGT. V lost 1 base to trimming and J lost 0 bases; unmatched junction nucleotides: 0. This CDR3 spans 15 amino acids.

The CDR3 nucleotides read TGTGCCAGCAGTTGGGAAGCCGACTACGAGCAGTACTTC. Residues: CASSWEADYEQYF. This chain links TRBV6-5 with TRBJ2-7; D gene uncertain. Germline V gene data show CDR1 as MNHEY and CDR2 as SVGAGI. V lost 4 bases and J 3 bases, leaving 10 bases between the germline ends. There are 13 residues in the CDR3.